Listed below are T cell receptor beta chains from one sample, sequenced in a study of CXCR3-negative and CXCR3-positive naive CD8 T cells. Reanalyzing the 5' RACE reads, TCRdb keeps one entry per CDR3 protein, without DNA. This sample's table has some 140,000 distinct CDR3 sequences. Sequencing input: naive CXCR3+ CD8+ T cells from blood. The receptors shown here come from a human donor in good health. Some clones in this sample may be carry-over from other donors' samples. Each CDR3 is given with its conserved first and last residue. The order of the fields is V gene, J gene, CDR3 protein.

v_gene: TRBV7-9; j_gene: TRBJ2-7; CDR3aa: CASSPGGTYEQYF
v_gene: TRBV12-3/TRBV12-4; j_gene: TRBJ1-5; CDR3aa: CASSFGGSSNPPQHF
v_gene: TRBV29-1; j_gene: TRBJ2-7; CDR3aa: CSVLNSGTGGLWYEQYF
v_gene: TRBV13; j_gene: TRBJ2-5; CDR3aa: CASSTASGQETQYF
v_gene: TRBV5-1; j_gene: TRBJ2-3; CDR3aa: CASSGYRGTADTQYF
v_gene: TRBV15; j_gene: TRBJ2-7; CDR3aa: CATSTSGYYEQYF
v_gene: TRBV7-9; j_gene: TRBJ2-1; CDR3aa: CASRGGLAGDPSSYNEQFF
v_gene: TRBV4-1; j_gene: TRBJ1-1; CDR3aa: CASSQTGNTEAFF
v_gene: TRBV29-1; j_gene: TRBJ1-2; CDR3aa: CSVTRGSDYGYTF
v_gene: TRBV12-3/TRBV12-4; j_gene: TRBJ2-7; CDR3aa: CASSHSGRSGEQYF
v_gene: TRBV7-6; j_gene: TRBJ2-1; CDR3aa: CASSFLAGTYNEQFF
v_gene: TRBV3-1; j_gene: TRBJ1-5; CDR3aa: CASSQGRRGTNQPQHF
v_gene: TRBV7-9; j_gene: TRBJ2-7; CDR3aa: CASSALGQGKPYEQYF
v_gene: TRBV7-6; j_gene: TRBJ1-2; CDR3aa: CASSLDPTVNYGYTF
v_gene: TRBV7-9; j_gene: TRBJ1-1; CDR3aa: CASSLGYGENTEAFF
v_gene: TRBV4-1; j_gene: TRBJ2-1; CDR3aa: CASSQDSGTGYSEQFF
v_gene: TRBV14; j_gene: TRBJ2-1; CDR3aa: CASSQASYNEQFF
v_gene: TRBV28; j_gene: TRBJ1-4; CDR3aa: CASSLRMANEKLFF
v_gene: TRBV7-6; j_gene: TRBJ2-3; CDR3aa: CASSFTVDSTDTQYF
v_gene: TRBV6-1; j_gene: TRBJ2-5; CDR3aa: CASSEVQGVGETQYF
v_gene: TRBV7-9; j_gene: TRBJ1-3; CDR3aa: CASSSTGDGNTIYF
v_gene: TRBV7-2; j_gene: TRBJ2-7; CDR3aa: CASSSPGSNEQYF
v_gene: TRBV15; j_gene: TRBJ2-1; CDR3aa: CATSRGAGSSYNEQFF
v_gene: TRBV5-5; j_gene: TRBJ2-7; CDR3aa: CASSPGQVRSYEQYF
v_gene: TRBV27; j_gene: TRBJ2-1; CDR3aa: CASSYHRGSYNEQFF